The TCR beta chain described here comes from a study of T cells in Graves' hyperthyroidism and ophthalmopathy (dated by TCRdb to between 2018 and 2020). With respect to the entire study: Peripheral blood was sampled at the time of initial diagnosis, prior to any treatment. In addition, the study compared T-cell repertoires in thyroid tissue and in blood from about six Graves' hyperthyroidism patients. According to the paper, TCR Vbeta CDR3 sequencing was carried out on some 130 peripheral blood samples, which came from fewer than 50 ophthalmopathy, approximately 72 hyperthyroidism and roughly 17 progressor patients. Whether ophthalmopathy could be predicted prospectively was tested in an independent validation cohort made up of roughly 20 hyperthyroidism patients plus 17 patients who later progressed to ophthalmopathy. The approximately 100 discovery patients were randomly divided into training and test sets at a 7:3 ratio. Once sampling was done, hyperthyroidism patients were given methimazole at a starting dose of 30 mg daily, whereas ophthalmopathy patients were given high-dose intravenous methylprednisolone. To identify TCR V-J signatures that set the groups apart, the researchers used a discovery cohort of more than 95 patients, made up of some 41 with Graves' ophthalmopathy and 57 with stable Graves' hyperthyroidism. Overall study results and their limits: In validation, progression to ophthalmopathy was predicted by the model with roughly 69% sensitivity and 72.22% specificity, a median of approximately 6.5 months before onset. No statistical method was used to fix the sample size in advance, and group allocation was not hidden from the investigators. Ophthalmopathy was separated from stable hyperthyroidism by a 13 V-J signature model, with about 88% sensitivity and roughly 81% specificity obtained in cross-validation and 80%/75% obtained in testing. Most expanded thyroid clonotypes (frequency above 0.001) were also detected in blood, suggesting blood repertoires may reflect thyroid immune responses.

The germline V gene gives CDR1 as MNHNS and CDR2 as SASEGT. From the cysteine through the phenylalanine, the CDR3 covers 12 amino acids. Of the read, only the CDR3 DNA is kept; its 36 bases are in frame from base 1. V was cut back by 6 bases and J by 7 bases, leaving a gap of 11 bases between them. This clonotype was seen a handful of times. Which antigen it targets is not known. Base qualities are not recorded, but no much larger clone differs from it by a single base. Hyperthyroidism patients were aged 18 to 65 years and newly diagnosed, with disease duration of less than 2 months. Patients with uncontrolled infections, other autoimmune diseases, pregnancy or lactation were excluded. Diagnoses relied on clinical symptoms, serum thyroxine and TRAb, thyroid ultrasound and orbital computed tomography. For progressor patients, blood was drawn at the first diagnosis of hyperthyroidism, before any ophthalmopathy symptoms had appeared. PBMCs were isolated from roughly 10 ml of fresh peripheral blood by Ficoll-Paque density gradient centrifugation. Patients classed as progressors first received a Graves' hyperthyroidism diagnosis and then went on to develop ophthalmopathy during follow-up. Total RNA was extracted using Trizol reagent, and RNA quality was assessed on an Agilent 2100 Bioanalyzer.

Amplification of TCR beta CDR3 regions was carried out from RNA transcripts. For the first round of RT-PCR on the TCR CDR3, the HTBI primer set was used together with the Qiagen OneStep RT-PCR kit. A second multiplex PCR round built the libraries, followed by size selection and purification. Libraries were sequenced paired-end with 100 bp reads on an Illumina HiSeq2000. As for how the authors treated the data: SOAPnuke was used to process the raw data, with reads discarded if the reads contained adapters or uncalled bases, had a mean Phred below 15, or lacked an exact constant-primer or identifier match. COPE v1.2.5 was used to merge the high-quality paired reads, and each unique nucleotide sequence was defined as a clonotype. MiTCR v1.1 was used to align clonotypes to the IMGT TRBV, TRBD and TRBJ reference segments. The analysis included only V-J combinations with a frequency above 0.0001, which together covered around 99% of the repertoires. The TCS score was defined as the ratio of F50 (clonal expansion) to E x V (chaos), calculated using BLOSUM62-based TCRdist between CDR3 peptides within each V-J. Welch's t-statistics and random forest reduced fewer than 550 V-J features to roughly 13, which were used in a naive Bayes classifier (R e1071). TCRdb passed the public sequencing reads through fastp at Q25 and MiXCR, retaining productive beta sequences. Entries are consolidated by CDR3 protein sequence, retaining the most common genes and DNA. V and J calls and clone size were set by TCRdb, not the authors. The sample table records approximately 400,000 distinct CDR3 sequences; roughly 14% of these occur just once. About a quarter of the sample comes from the top ten.

Sequencing used blood. The receptor was derived from a woman aged 18-35 years with Graves' hyperthyroidism that later progressed to Graves' ophthalmopathy. In this chain, TRBV6-1 is recombined with TRBJ2-3; the D gene remains uncertain. The DNA is as follows: TGTGCCAGCAGCTCATACGGAAATACGCAGTATTTT. This codes for CASSSYGNTQYF.